The T cell receptor (beta chain) under discussion was sequenced for a study of cytomegalovirus exposure and HLA in healthy donors. Profiling relied on immunoSEQ multiplex PCR, and the TCRdb table lists in-frame clones only, not all of them. The sample shows about 170,000 clones, 86% of them seen only once. Regarding the study as a whole: Subsequent analysis showed first-cohort TCR clusters tending to co-occur in approximately 120 validation repertoires.

Germline V gene sequence: CDR1 MDHEN, CDR2 SYDVKM. V dropped 5 bases and J dropped 4; count of bases not matched to a gene: 11. The CDR3 contains 18 residues. Regarding this clone: Antigen unknown.

The rearrangement links TRBV28 to TRBJ2-1; 13 bases are shared with TRBD2. The TCR sequence derives from a woman aged 25 to 39 in good health and CMV-seronegative. The sequenced sample was PBMCs. CDR3: CASSHSLAGGPRYNEQFF. CDR3 sequence (DNA): TGTGCCAGCAGTCATTCACTAGCGGGAGGGCCGCGATACAATGAGCAGTTCTTC.